A single sample gave rise to the 30 T cell receptor beta chains below, sequenced in a study of blood T cell repertoires in COVID-19. Assay used: immunoSEQ multiplex PCR; TCRdb lists only in-frame clones, some missing. The data hold fewer than 300,000 clones, with about 70% observed a single time. The sequenced material came from peripheral blood. These receptors originate from an elderly woman with acute or convalescent COVID-19.

The V call is TRBV5-6, the J call TRBJ1-6, with 8 positions matching TRBD1. V trimming: 2 bases; J trimming: 7 bases; junction bases outside the gene matches: 14. The CDR3 has 18 amino acids. The germline V gene has CDR1 SGHDT and CDR2 YYEEEE. CDR3 sequence reads: CASSFNPGRGRGNSPLHF. The CDR3 nucleotides read TGTGCCAGCAGCTTTAATCCCGGCAGGGGGCGCGGGAATTCACCCCTCCACTTT. Combining the CDR3 with reference TRBV5-6 and TRBJ1-6 gives the whole variable domain DAGVTQSPTHLIKTRGQQVTLRCSPKSGHDTVSWYQQALGQGPQFIFQYYEEEERQRGNFPDRFSGHQFPNYSSELNVNALLLGDSALYLCASSFNPGRGRGNSPLHFGNGTRLTVT.

The chain links TRBV7-8 to TRBJ2-3; D might be TRBD1 (6 bases). Germline CDR1 is SGHVS and CDR2 is FQNEAQ. The CDR3 totals 16 residues. V was shortened by 3 bases and J by 6 bases, with 19 bases between the two germline ends. The CDR3 DNA reads TGTGCCAGCAGCTTTCTGCGTGGGGGCCCAGGTGATACGCAGTATTTT. Translation gives CASSFLRGGPGDTQYF.

The chain combines TRBV4-1 with TRBJ2-2; 8 bases line up with TRBD2. With V trimmed by 3 bases and J by 4 bases, 7 bases remained unmatched. The CDR3 spans 16 residues. Germline V CDR1 and CDR2: MGHRA, YSYEKL. CDR3 nucleotide sequence: TGCGCCAGCAGCCACCCGGAACTAGCGGCCACCGGGGAGCTGTTTTTT. Amino acids: CASSHPELAATGELFF.

This clone was counted only a few times. V usage is TRBV5-6 and J usage is TRBJ2-3, with 13 bases identical to TRBD2. The germline CDR1 and CDR2 sequences are SGHDT and YYEEEE. V lost 4 bases and J lost 6; bases outside the gene matches: 8. There are 16 residues in the CDR3. CDR3 amino acids: CASSQLLAGGADTQYF. CDR3 coding DNA: TGTGCCAGCAGCCAGCTACTAGCGGGAGGGGCGGATACGCAGTATTTT.

The chain is built from TRBV5-3 and TRBJ2-7; TRBD2 matches 15 bases. TRBV5-3 is an ORF; its function is uncertain. This CDR3 region has 15 residues. The trim removed 4 bases at V and 7 bases at J, leaving 6 bases unmatched. CDR3: CARSRTSGRALEQYF. The CDR3 DNA is TGTGCCAGAAGCAGGACTAGCGGGAGGGCCTTAGAGCAGTACTTC.

The chain uses TRBV15 and TRBJ2-1; D is perhaps TRBD1 (6 bases). Germline CDR1 is LNHNV and CDR2 is YYDKDF (reference sequence). The CDR3 has 15 residues. Trimming pared 0 bases from V and 4 bases from J, leaving 10 bases between. The CDR3 region has the DNA TGTGCCACCAGCAGAGATGGGACACCGTACAATGAGCAGTTCTTC. Translating gives CATSRDGTPYNEQFF. Together with reference TRBV15 and TRBJ2-1, the CDR3 gives the full variable domain: DAMVIQNPRYQVTQFGKPVTLSCSQTLNHNVMYWYQQKSSQAPKLLFHYYDKDFNNEADTPDNFQSRRPNTSFCFLDIRSPGLGDTAMYLCATSRDGTPYNEQFFGPGTRLTVL.

The chain has TRBV2 and TRBJ2-1; weak D call: TRBD2 (5 bases). The CDR3 extends over 15 amino acids. From germline, CDR1 is SNHLY and CDR2 FYNNEI. The V and J ends lost 3 bases and 7 bases respectively, with 16 bases between them. The CDR3 nucleotides read TGTGCCAGCAGTGAGGAGGTCAACCGGAAAAATGAGCAGTTCTTC. Its translation is CASSEEVNRKNEQFF. Supplemented by reference TRBV2 and TRBJ2-1, the full variable domain reads EPEVTQTPSHQVTQMGQEVILRCVPISNHLYFYWYRQILGQKVEFLVSFYNNEISEKSEIFDDQFSVERPDGSNFTLKIRSTKLEDSAMYFCASSEEVNRKNEQFFGPGTRLTVL.

The V gene is TRBV27, the J gene TRBJ1-1; a possible D gene is TRBD1 (5 bases). Trimming shortened V by 4 bases and J by 1 base, and 16 bases separated the two germline ends. CDR1 and CDR2 from the germline V gene are MNHEY and SMNVEV (reference sequence). The CDR3 contains 16 residues. The CDR3 DNA reads TGTGCCAGCAGTTCCAGGTGGGGCGGGAAGAACACTGAAGCTTTCTTT. It specifies CASSSRWGGKNTEAFF.

This sequence joins TRBV7-6 and TRBJ2-1; D not certain. The CDR3 runs to 16 residues. Germline V gene sequence: CDR1 SGHVS, CDR2 FNYEAQ. V was trimmed by 1 base and J by 0 bases, leaving 10 bases between them. Written as DNA, the CDR3 is TGTGCCAGCAGCTTAGGCGGCCATAGCTCCTACAATGAGCAGTTCTTC. It specifies CASSLGGHSSYNEQFF.

This chain joins TRBV9 and TRBJ2-5; 9 nucleotides agree with TRBD2. V shed 0 bases, J shed 2 bases, and the junction held 11 bases outside the gene matches. Germline loops: CDR1 SGDLS, CDR2 YYNGEE. This CDR3 has 18 residues. DNA for the CDR3: TGTGCCAGCAGCGTAGGGGGTAGCGGGGGAGTCGGGCAAGAGACCCAGTACTTC. Translating gives CASSVGGSGGVGQETQYF.

V and J are TRBV30 and TRBJ1-5; D is undetermined. The V gene lost 3 bases and the J gene lost 4 bases, with 13 bases spanning the gap. CDR1 is GTSNPN, CDR2 SVGIG, per germline (reference sequence). This CDR3 region has 14 residues. CDR3 DNA: TGTGCCTGGAGGGATGACACTGGAAATCAGCCCCAGCATTTT. It codes for CAWRDDTGNQPQHF.

The chain couples TRBV5-6 to TRBJ1-2, with D perhaps matching TRBD1 (6 bases). Germline assignment: CDR1 SGHDT and CDR2 YYEEEE. V lost 5 bases and J 4 bases, leaving 15 bases between the germline ends. The CDR3 totals 14 residues. The CDR3 loop is CASSRDRWPYGYTF. The CDR3 DNA reads as TGTGCCAGCAGTCGAGACAGGTGGCCCTATGGCTACACCTTC.

This clone has a single count. The chain links TRBV21-1 to TRBJ1-1. TRBV21-1 is a pseudogene locus. This CDR3 region has 15 residues. In nucleotides, the CDR3 is TGTGCCAGCAGCAAAGGGCGGGGGTTTTGGACTGAAGCTTTCTTT. Protein sequence: CASSKGRGFWTEAFF.

The chain links TRBV25-1 to TRBJ1-2; D perhaps matches TRBD1 (6 bases). The germline V gene encodes CDR1 MGHDK and CDR2 SYGVNS. The CDR3 runs 14 residues. Trimming pared 2 bases from V and 4 bases from J, leaving 11 bases between. In nucleotides, the CDR3 is TGTGCCAGCAGTGAAGGGGGCTGGGGCTATGGCTACACCTTC. This sequence encodes CASSEGGWGYGYTF.

This clone was found a few times. The chain employs TRBV7-2 and TRBJ2-4; TRBD2 aligns across 8 bases. This CDR3 region has 16 residues. Trimming cost V 5 bases and J 1 base; bases outside gene matches: 7. Germline V gives CDR1 SGHTA, CDR2 FQGNSA. The CDR3 DNA follows: TGTGCCAGCAGCGCCGGGGGGGCCGCGGCCAAAAACATTCAGTACTTC. Protein: CASSAGGAAAKNIQYF. The whole variable domain, filled in from reference TRBV7-2 and TRBJ2-4, reads GAGVSQSPSNKVTEKGKDVELRCDPISGHTALYWYRQSLGQGLEFLIYFQGNSAPDKSGLPSDRFSAERTGGSVSTLTIQRTQQEDSAVYLCASSAGGAAAKNIQYFGAGTRLSVL.

The chain joins TRBV7-2 to TRBJ2-7; possibly TRBD1 for D (6 bases). The CDR3 runs to 13 residues. Germline V gene sequence: CDR1 SGHTA, CDR2 FQGNSA. V was shortened by 1 base and J by 2 bases, with 6 bases between the two germline ends. The CDR3 loop reads CASSLEGAYEQYF. CDR3 bases: TGTGCCAGCAGCTTAGAGGGGGCCTACGAGCAGTACTTC.

In DNA, the CDR3 is TGTGCCACCAGCAGAAATGAGAAAACTGAAGCTTTCTTT. It is translated as CATSRNEKTEAFF. This chain uses TRBV15 with TRBJ1-1; no reliable D call. Between the trimmed V and J ends, which lost 2 bases and 5 bases, there was a span of 9 bases. This CDR3 has 13 amino acids. Germline loops: CDR1 LNHNV, CDR2 YYDKDF (reference sequence).

This chain links TRBV7-9 with TRBJ2-7; 9 positions match TRBD1. The ends lost 3 bases at V and 2 bases at J; junction bases unmatched: 5. This CDR3 is 15 amino acids long. From germline, CDR1 is SEHNR and CDR2 FQNEAQ (reference sequence). CDR3 DNA sequence: TGTGCCAGCAGCTTCCTGGGACAGGGACCCTACGAGCAGTACTTC. This gives the protein CASSFLGQGPYEQYF.

The chain couples TRBV2 to TRBJ2-3, with D possibly TRBD2 on 6 matching bases. The CDR3 length is 16 residues. The V gene's germline CDR1 is SNHLY and CDR2 FYNNEI. Trimming removed 3 bases at V and 6 bases at J, with 19 bases between. CDR3 residues: CASSERPPGVGDTQYF. As DNA, the CDR3 is TGTGCCAGCAGTGAGAGGCCCCCGGGGGTCGGGGATACGCAGTATTTT.

The V gene is TRBV18, the J gene TRBJ2-1; 8 nucleotides align to TRBD2. The germline gives CDR1 KGHSH, CDR2 LQKENI. Losses at the gene ends were 6 bases for V and 7 bases for J; bases not matched to a gene: 17. This CDR3 has 17 amino acids. CDR3 protein: CASSRLATTYQGNEQFF. CDR3 DNA sequence: TGTGCCAGCTCCCGACTAGCGACAACGTACCAAGGGAATGAGCAGTTCTTC.

The chain has TRBV20-1 and TRBJ1-2, with 7 bases that match TRBD1. Germline V CDR1 and CDR2: DFQATT, SNEGSKA (reference sequence). The CDR3 has 15 residues. The ends lost 3 bases at V and 1 base at J; junction bases unmatched: 8. In nucleotides, the CDR3 is TGCAGTGCTAGTATGACAGGGAATATTAACTATGGCTACACCTTC. Its protein product is CSASMTGNINYGYTF.

The chain links TRBV6-6 to TRBJ1-3; TRBD1 is a possible D gene (5 bases). This CDR3 is built from 14 residues. Trimming shortened V by 0 bases and J by 8 bases, and 11 bases separated the two germline ends. Germline V gene sequence: CDR1 MNHNY, CDR2 SVGAGI (reference sequence). CDR3 coding DNA: TGTGCCAGCAGTTACTCGGGCAGGGATTACACCATATATTTT. It translates to CASSYSGRDYTIYF.

The genes are TRBV6-5 and TRBJ2-5, with D perhaps TRBD1 (5 bases). Trimming removed 5 bases from V and 3 bases from J, with 16 bases in between. The CDR3 totals 15 residues. Germline lookup yields CDR1 MNHEY and CDR2 SVGAGI. In DNA form, the CDR3 reads TGTGCCAGCAGTACCCTTCAGGGAATAAAAGAGACCCAGTACTTC. This translates into CASSTLQGIKETQYF.

The count of this clone is one. A much larger clone sits a single nucleotide away, making a read error possible. This chain links TRBV28 with TRBJ2-4, with a weak D call TRBD1 (5 bases). Trimming shortened V by 4 bases and J by 0 bases, and 10 bases separated the two germline ends. The CDR3 extends over 15 amino acids. CDR1 is MDHEN, CDR2 SYDVKM, per germline. In nucleotides, the CDR3 is TGTGCCAGCAGTTCGACAGCACTAGCCAAAAACATTCAGTACTTC. Protein product: CASSSTALAKNIQYF.

V and J are TRBV19 and TRBJ1-2; 12 positions match TRBD1. The CDR3 has 14 amino acids. V trimming: 6 bases; J trimming: 7 bases; junction bases outside the gene matches: 6. The V gene's germline CDR1 is LNHDA and CDR2 SQIVND (reference sequence). Here the CDR3 reads CASSRDRGRRGYTF. DNA of the CDR3: TGTGCCAGTAGCCGGGACAGGGGGCGACGTGGCTACACCTTC.

V gene TRBV2 combines with J gene TRBJ1-6; 9 positions agree with TRBD1. V shed 7 bases and J 8 bases; nucleotides not matched to a gene: 3. There are 13 residues in the CDR3. Germline values: CDR1 SNHLY, CDR2 FYNNEI. The CDR3 region is CASMRDRDSPLHF. The CDR3 DNA is TGTGCCAGCATGCGGGACAGGGATTCACCCCTCCACTTT.

This clone occurred once. This sequence joins TRBV9 and TRBJ2-3; D perhaps matches TRBD1 (7 bases). There are 15 residues in the CDR3. Trimming took 3 bases from V and 1 from J, leaving 12 bases between them. Per germline, CDR1 SGDLS and CDR2 YYNGEE. This chain's CDR3 is CASSGQGLGTDTQYF. CDR3 sequence (DNA): TGTGCCAGCAGCGGACAGGGACTTGGCACAGATACGCAGTATTTT.

J is TRBJ1-2 and V is TRBV20-1; TRBD1 might be the D (5 bases). Germline CDR1 and CDR2: DFQATT and SNEGSKA (reference sequence). The V and J ends lost 4 bases and 5 bases respectively, with 20 bases between them. This CDR3 is built from 15 residues. CDR3: CSATDGRPGGYGYTF. The CDR3 DNA reads as TGCAGTGCTACTGATGGGCGGCCGGGGGGGTATGGCTACACCTTC.

The V call is TRBV6-5, the J call TRBJ1-2, with 7 positions matching TRBD1. Germline CDR1 reads MNHEY; CDR2 reads SVGAGI. V lost 6 bases and J lost 5; bases outside the gene matches: 9. There are 14 residues in the CDR3. The CDR3 protein is CASRRGTGEYGYTF. For the CDR3, the DNA is TGTGCCAGCAGGAGAGGAACAGGGGAGTATGGCTACACCTTC.

The chain uses TRBV9 and TRBJ2-7; 8 positions agree with TRBD2. CDR1 is SGDLS, CDR2 YYNGEE, per germline. This CDR3 spans 14 amino acids. Losses at the gene ends were 4 bases for V and 2 bases for J; bases not matched to a gene: 5. The CDR3: CASSLTSGPYEQYF. Written as DNA, the CDR3 is TGTGCCAGCAGCTTAACTAGCGGACCCTACGAGCAGTACTTC. The complete variable domain, with remaining parts taken from reference TRBV9 and TRBJ2-7, reads DSGVTQTPKHLITATGQRVTLRCSPRSGDLSVYWYQQSLDQGLQFLIQYYNGEERAKGNILERFSAQQFPDLHSELNLSSLELGDSALYFCASSLTSGPYEQYFGPGTRLTVT.